This TCR beta chain was sequenced during a study of siplizumab effects on memory and regulatory T cells (dated by TCRdb to about 2019). Context from the whole study: The effect of the anti-CD2 antibody siplizumab on alloreactive T-cell subsets was examined in allogeneic mixed lymphocyte reactions constructed from human PBMCs. The research as a whole found: Unstimulated naive T cells appeared to be more diverse than memory T cells, and naive cells seemed to make a substantial contribution to the alloresponse. The suppressive function of proliferating Tregs from siplizumab cultures was not functionally confirmed. Siplizumab significantly lowered the cumulative frequency of alloreactive sequences that could be traced to unstimulated CD4+ memory T cells. Of the alloreactive CD4+ clones that could be mapped, the Treg-derived share averaged about 63% with siplizumab compared with under 30% in control reactions. Because sequences below about 10^-5 frequency were poorly captured, only a minor fraction of alloreactive clones could be mapped to unstimulated subsets. Roughly 75-95% of proliferating CD4+ or CD8+ clones could not be assigned a naive or memory phenotype.

Measured from the cysteine to the phenylalanine, the CDR3 is 15 residues long. CDR3 DNA is the only sequence kept; it has 45 bases, read in frame from the first base. Trimming leaves V shorter by 8 bases and J shorter by 7 bases, with the junction holding 13 bases beyond the gene matches. The germline V gene (reference sequence) yields LNHDA for CDR1 and SQIVND for CDR2. To note about this clone: The antigen this receptor binds is unknown. No per-base quality is available; no much larger clone lies one base away.

Library preparation employed the immunoSEQ multiplex PCR assay. Some 100,000 TCR templates per sample were assayed by the deep sequencing platform. Genomic DNA extracted from sorted T cells was the material used for TCRbeta CDR3 sequencing. In the authors' own workflow: The R programming language was used for clonal analysis of the TCRbeta CDR3 data. Unstimulated samples were compared with post-reaction CFSE-low samples to define alloreactive CD4+ and CD8+ clones. By matching sequences to the repertoires of sorted unstimulated Treg and non-Treg cells, each alloreactive CD4+ clone was assigned a regulatory or non-regulatory origin. The table comes from immuneACCESS by way of TCRdb, which keeps in-frame sequences with V and J called. Part of the clones is missing from these tables; in studies checked, under half for an unresolved V gene and the rest for unknown reasons. For V, J and clone size, that table is used; D and trimming come from the DNA. The sample table shows over 1,000 clones, and 74% are seen once. The ten largest clones represent roughly 84% of the sample.

Unstimulated CD4+ memory cells were also sequenced in three donor pairs, together with CD4+ naive, CD8+ TEMRA, CD8+ naive and CD8+ effector memory subsets. TCRbeta CDR3 sequencing was performed on sorted unstimulated T cells and on proliferating T cells recovered from mixed lymphocyte reactions. Fresh whole blood from 9 to 10 HLA-typed healthy donors served as the source for isolating PBMCs. The receptor was derived from a human donor in good health. The V and J genes are TRBV19 and TRBJ1-2, with 10 bases matching TRBD1. The sequenced sample was TEMRA CD8+ T cells sorted from blood. The cell subset or site label, as the study defines it: unstimulated CD8+ CD45RA+ effector memory T cells. The CDR3 protein: CASQRDRGFPAGYTF. The nucleotide sequence is TGTGCCAGTCAACGGGACAGGGGTTTTCCGGCTGGCTACACCTTC.